These 28 T cell receptor beta chains were sequenced from one sample in a study of CD8+CD57+ T cells in acquired aplastic anemia. The authors sequenced patients whose flow cytometry had shown CD8+CD57+ cell expansion. TCR beta VDJ and CDR3 profiles were obtained from a genomic DNA template. In TCRdb, the reads were re-called with MiXCR into one record per CDR3 protein. The sample consists of some 170,000 distinct CDR3 sequences, roughly 65% of them appearing once. Material for sequencing was sorted CD4+, CD8+, or CD8+CD57+ T cells (not recorded which) from PBMCs. These receptors all come from a human donor with aplastic anemia.

This clonotype was picked up many times. This rearrangement joins TRBV20-1 to TRBJ2-3; the match to TRBD2 covers 8 bases. J gave up 2 bases and V 4 bases, and 11 bases lay outside the gene matches. Germline V gene data show CDR1 as DFQATT and CDR2 as SNEGSKA (reference sequence). This CDR3 is built from 16 residues. CDR3 sequence reads: CSAMVPGGAITDTQYF. As DNA, the CDR3 is TGCAGTGCTATGGTACCGGGGGGGGCTATCACAGATACGCAGTATTTT.

This chain uses TRBV20-1 with TRBJ1-2, with D maybe TRBD1 (6 bases). The ends were cut back, 5 bases at V and 8 bases at J, with 12 bases in the middle. CDR1 and CDR2 from the germline V gene are DFQATT and SNEGSKA (reference sequence). The CDR3 sequence is 11 residues long. CDR3 bases: TGCAGTGCTGTCAGGGGTGAGGGCTACACCTTC. Protein sequence: CSAVRGEGYTF.

This clonotype was observed a handful of times. A read error may produce the germline difference seen at one junction end. This chain uses TRBV4-1 with TRBJ2-3; 7 positions match TRBD2. The CDR3 runs 17 residues. The germline gives CDR1 MGHRA, CDR2 YSYEKL. CDR3 in amino acids: CASSQDRGGGPTDAQYF. CDR3 coding DNA: TGTGCCAGCAGCCAAGATCGGGGCGGGGGACCCACAGATGCGCAGTATTTT.

This clonotype is a singleton in its sample. The CDR3 sequence: CSANPGQGLEQYF. The CDR3 coding sequence is TGCAGTGCTAACCCGGGACAGGGTTTGGAGCAGTACTTC. V gene TRBV20-1 combines with J gene TRBJ2-7; 9 nucleotides match TRBD1. Germline CDR1 DFQATT, CDR2 SNEGSKA (reference sequence). V gave up 4 bases and J gave up 7 bases; unmatched junction bases: 8. The CDR3 has 13 amino acids.

This clonotype showed up just a few times. This sequence joins TRBV10-3 and TRBJ2-7; D is uncertain. Trimming took off 4 bases at V and 2 bases at J, with 12 bases between the two ends. Germline CDR1 is ENHRY and CDR2 is SYGVKD. This CDR3 is 14 amino acids long. The CDR3 is CAISASDRTYEQYF. CDR3 nucleotide sequence: TGTGCCATCAGTGCTTCGGACCGGACCTACGAGCAGTACTTC.

This clonotype has more than one count but fewer than ten. One end of the junction does not line up with germline, which may come from a read error. J is TRBJ1-1 and V is TRBV7-2, with D tentatively TRBD1 (5 bases). This CDR3 region has 16 residues. Germline V gene lookup returns CDR1 SGHTA and CDR2 FQGNSA. The CDR3 region has the DNA TGTGCCAGCAGCTTATTGTCTCGGGGGGGAGGCACTGAAGCATTCTTT. As protein: CASSLLSRGGGTEAFF.

The V and J genes are TRBV7-9 and TRBJ2-7, with 12 bases matching TRBD2. After removal of 0 bases from V and 7 bases from J, the junction contained 4 bases not matched to a gene. This CDR3 has 15 amino acids. Germline CDR1 and CDR2: SEHNR and FQNEAQ (reference sequence). CDR3 loop: CASSLASSGGEEQYF. In DNA, the CDR3 is TGTGCCAGCAGCTTAGCTTCTAGCGGGGGGGAGGAGCAGTACTTC.

The chain recombines TRBV6-5 with TRBJ1-3; D possibly corresponds to TRBD1 (6 bases). The germline CDR1 and CDR2 sequences are MNHEY and SVGAGI. V was trimmed by 4 bases and J by 4 bases, leaving 11 bases between them. There are 14 residues in the CDR3. CDR3 sequence (DNA): TGTGCCAGCAGTTCGGGACAATCAGGAAACACCATATATTTT. This codes for CASSSGQSGNTIYF.

In its sample, this clonotype was seen many times. The J gene is TRBJ1-1, the V gene TRBV2, with a tentative D call TRBD1 (6 bases). This CDR3 comprises 14 residues. With 2 bases removed from V and 6 bases from J, the gap between germline ends came to 13 bases. Germline V lookup: CDR1 SNHLY, CDR2 FYNNEI. CDR3 nucleotide sequence: TGTGCCAGCAGTGAATTTAGGGCAGGGGCTGAAGCTTTCTTT. Translation: CASSEFRAGAEAFF.

J is TRBJ2-7 and V is TRBV7-9, with D tentatively TRBD1 (6 bases). V was clipped by 11 bases and J by 4 bases, with 18 bases between them. Germline loops: CDR1 SEHNR, CDR2 FQNEAQ (reference sequence). The CDR3 is 13 residues long. CDR3 sequence reads: CALAQEGDYEQYF. CDR3 in DNA: TGTGCCCTAGCCCAAGAGGGGGATTACGAGCAGTACTTC.

The chain recombines TRBV20-1 with TRBJ1-1; D might be TRBD1 (5 bases). V was cut by 1 base and J by 0 bases, with 9 bases left in between. CDR3 length equals 14 residues. Germline loops: CDR1 DFQATT, CDR2 SNEGSKA (reference sequence). The CDR3 DNA follows: TGCAGTGCTAGAGCAGGGTCGATGAACACTGAAGCTTTCTTT. Its translation: CSARAGSMNTEAFF.

Notes on this clonotype: This may arise from a read error, as a much more abundant clone is one base away. The rearrangement uses TRBV7-3 and TRBJ2-5; no firm D call. V dropped 2 bases and J dropped 7 bases, with 20 bases sitting between them. The germline V gene has CDR1 SGHTA and CDR2 FQGTGA. This CDR3 has 16 residues. The CDR3 loop reads CASSLAWLPSRGTQYF. The CDR3 DNA sequence: TGTGCCAGCAGCTTAGCCTGGCTCCCGTCACGAGGGACCCAGTACTTC.

This rearrangement joins TRBV7-9 to TRBJ2-7, with TRBD2 matching over 7 bases. The junction had 3 bases not matched to a gene; V was cut back by 1 base and J by 3 bases. Germline V gene sequence: CDR1 SEHNR, CDR2 FQNEAQ (reference sequence). CDR3 size: 14 residues. CDR3 DNA sequence: TGTGCCAGCAGCTTAGTGGGAGGGAACTACGAGCAGTACTTC. Translated: CASSLVGGNYEQYF.

In its sample, this clonotype was seen once. The chain carries TRBV7-2 and TRBJ2-7, with a possible D match to TRBD2 (5 bases). This CDR3 has 16 amino acids. Germline V CDR1 and CDR2: SGHTA, FQGNSA. Trimming removed 0 bases from V and 0 bases from J, with 12 bases in between. The CDR3 nucleotides are TGTGCCAGCAGCTTAGCGCTGAGGGCGAGCTCCTACGAGCAGTACTTC. This sequence encodes CASSLALRASSYEQYF.

Only one count was recorded for this clonotype. This chain's CDR3 is CASSIPGLVSEQFF. The DNA for the CDR3 is TGTGCCAGTAGTATTCCGGGACTAGTTAGTGAGCAGTTCTTC. The gene calls are TRBV19 and TRBJ2-1, with 8 bases identical to TRBD2. The CDR3 totals 14 residues. Trimming took 3 bases from V and 9 from J; bases not matched to a gene: 7. Germline loops: CDR1 LNHDA, CDR2 SQIVND (reference sequence).

V usage is TRBV19 and J usage is TRBJ2-1, with 11 positions matching TRBD2. Per germline, CDR1 LNHDA and CDR2 SQIVND (reference sequence). The CDR3 loop spans 16 amino acids. V trimming: 4 bases; J trimming: 7 bases; junction bases outside the gene matches: 9. This chain's CDR3 is CASSRVAGGTFNEQFF. CDR3 in DNA: TGTGCCAGTAGTAGGGTAGCGGGGGGGACCTTTAATGAGCAGTTCTTC.

The V and J genes are TRBV15 and TRBJ1-1; 8 bases are shared with TRBD1. The J segment lost 10 bases and the V segment lost 5 bases, leaving 6 bases of the junction unmatched. Looked up from germline, CDR1 is LNHNV and CDR2 is YYDKDF (reference sequence). This CDR3 region has 12 residues. The CDR3 sequence: CATSGTGLVAFF. The CDR3 bases are TGTGCCACCAGCGGGACAGGTTTAGTAGCTTTCTTT.

The CDR3 bases are TGTGCCAGCAGCTTTGGGGGGGGACAGACCTACGAGCAGTACTTC. This gives the protein CASSFGGGQTYEQYF. The chain carries TRBV7-9 and TRBJ2-7; tentatively, D is TRBD1 or TRBD2 (7 bases each). Trimming shortened V by 3 bases and J by 2 bases, and 14 bases separated the two germline ends. Per the germline V gene, CDR1 is SEHNR and CDR2 is FQNEAQ (reference sequence). This CDR3 region has 15 residues.

The chain carries TRBV5-6 and TRBJ2-3; 8 positions agree with TRBD1. This CDR3 contains 13 residues. Per germline, CDR1 SGHDT and CDR2 YYEEEE. J was trimmed by 11 bases and V by 7 bases; bases with no gene match: 12. The CDR3 region has the DNA TGTGCCAGCCAAGGGACAGGAGACAATGAGCAGTATTTT. It codes for CASQGTGDNEQYF.

In this sample, this clonotype turned up a few times. The CDR3 reads CASSSNGREGPDEQFF. The CDR3, as DNA: TGCGCCAGCAGTTCGAATGGGCGGGAGGGCCCCGATGAGCAGTTCTTC. This sequence joins TRBV5-1 and TRBJ2-1, with TRBD2 matching 9 bases. V lost 5 bases, J lost 8 bases, and 14 bases stayed unmatched. The CDR3 sequence is 16 residues long. Germline V CDR1 and CDR2: SGHRS, YFSETQ.

This clonotype came up a few times. The rearrangement uses TRBV7-2 and TRBJ2-7; TRBD1 agrees at 10 bases. The germline V gene has CDR1 SGHTA and CDR2 FQGNSA. The CDR3 sequence is 16 residues long. V lost 4 bases to trimming and J lost 3 bases; unmatched junction nucleotides: 9. CDR3 region: CASSSTGTGVNYEQYF. The DNA for the CDR3 is TGTGCCAGCAGCTCAACCGGGACAGGGGTCAACTACGAGCAGTACTTC.

The V and J genes are TRBV20-1 and TRBJ1-2; tentative D call: TRBD1 (6 bases). Looked up from germline, CDR1 is DFQATT and CDR2 is SNEGSKA (reference sequence). The CDR3 extends over 12 amino acids. With 1 base removed from V and 7 bases from J, the gap between germline ends came to 10 bases. The CDR3 protein is CSARGGATGYTF. DNA of the CDR3: TGCAGTGCTAGAGGGGGGGCGACTGGCTACACCTTC.

V and J are TRBV19 and TRBJ1-5; 8 positions match TRBD1. The CDR3 loop spans 15 amino acids. CDR1 is LNHDA and CDR2 is SQIVND in the germline V gene (reference sequence). Unmatched junction bases numbered 2, after V lost 3 bases and J lost 1 base. The CDR3 loop is CASSIRQGSNQPQHF. CDR3 nucleotides: TGTGCCAGTAGTATCAGACAGGGGAGCAATCAGCCCCAGCATTTT.

CDR3 sequence (DNA): TGTGCCAGCACCCTGGGTGTAGGAGAGACCCAGTACTTC. Translated: CASTLGVGETQYF. The chain employs TRBV6-4 and TRBJ2-5; D not certain. CDR1 is MRHNA, CDR2 SNTAGT, per germline. V dropped 7 bases and J dropped 4 bases, with 13 bases sitting between them. There are 13 residues in the CDR3.

This clonotype was seen ten or more times. The J gene is TRBJ1-2, the V gene TRBV12-3 or TRBV12-4, with D perhaps matching TRBD1 (5 bases). Trimming took 4 bases from V and 4 from J, leaving 16 bases between them. There are 15 residues in the CDR3. The CDR3 DNA follows: TGTGCCAGCAGTTCAGATCAGCAGGGAATCTATGGCTACACCTTC. Protein product: CASSSDQQGIYGYTF.

The gene calls are TRBV7-6 and TRBJ2-7, with D tentatively TRBD1 or TRBD2 (6 bases each). This CDR3 spans 15 amino acids. V was cut by 7 bases and J by 5 bases, with 21 bases left in between. Per germline, CDR1 SGHVS and CDR2 FNYEAQ. The CDR3 DNA is TGTGCCAGCAACCCAAGGTCGGGGGCGTTCCACGAGCAGTACTTC. Protein sequence: CASNPRSGAFHEQYF. Using reference TRBV7-6 and TRBJ2-7 for the parts outside the CDR3, the full variable domain is GAGVSQSPRYKVTKRGQDVALRCDPISGHVSLYWYRQALGQGPEFLTYFNYEAQQDKSGLPNDRFSAERPEGSISTLTIQRTEQRDSAMYRCASNPRSGAFHEQYFGPGTRLTVT.

V is TRBV9 and J is TRBJ1-6; no reliable D call. Germline V gives CDR1 SGDLS, CDR2 YYNGEE. The germline V and J ends were trimmed by 6 bases and 3 bases, with 7 bases remaining between them. The CDR3 spans 13 residues. The CDR3 nucleotides are TGTGCCAGCACCACTGGCTATAATTCACCCCTCCACTTT. Translation: CASTTGYNSPLHF. Full variable domain (remainder filled in from reference TRBV9 and TRBJ1-6): DSGVTQTPKHLITATGQRVTLRCSPRSGDLSVYWYQQSLDQGLQFLIQYYNGEERAKGNILERFSAQQFPDLHSELNLSSLELGDSALYFCASTTGYNSPLHFGNGTRLTVT.

This clonotype was counted between two and nine times. The V and J genes are TRBV19 and TRBJ1-2; D is unclear. Germline V lookup: CDR1 LNHDA, CDR2 SQIVND (reference sequence). The CDR3 is made up of 14 amino acids. Trimming pared 5 bases from V and 0 bases from J, leaving 10 bases between. CDR3: CASSGGKTNYGYTF. CDR3 DNA sequence: TGTGCCAGTAGTGGTGGGAAGACTAACTATGGCTACACCTTC. The full variable domain, rest sourced from reference TRBV19 and TRBJ1-2, is DGGITQSPKYLFRKEGQNVTLSCEQNLNHDAMYWYRQDPGQGLRLIYYSQIVNDFQKGDIAEGYSVSREKKESFPLTVTSAQKNPTAFYLCASSGGKTNYGYTFGSGTRLTVV.